This T cell receptor (beta chain) originates from a study of blood T cell repertoires in COVID-19. As originally analysed: The assay estimated nucleated cells by amplifying reference gene primers. Assay used: immunoSEQ multiplex PCR; TCRdb lists only in-frame clones, some missing. The V and J calls and clone size come from that table; D and trimming were worked out from the DNA. This sample has around 63,000 clones, with about four fifths found just once. Trimming stripped 7 bases from V and 0 bases from J, with 13 bases between. The CDR3 has 13 amino acids. From germline, CDR1 is SQVTM and CDR2 ANQGSEA. A single count supports this clone.

The specimen sequenced was peripheral blood. The clonotype comes from a woman aged 80 or older with active or convalescent COVID-19. The gene calls are TRBV29-1 and TRBJ2-7, with D perhaps matching TRBD2 (6 bases). CDR3 residues: CSAYGGGSYEQYF. The CDR3 nucleotides are TGCAGCGCCTACGGGGGTGGCTCCTACGAGCAGTACTTC.